This is a list of T cell receptor beta chains from one sample in a study of patients and donors after allogeneic stem cell transplantation. MiXCR, run by TCRdb on the RT-PCR reads, gives a single entry per CDR3 protein. The data show some 960,000 distinct CDR3 sequences, more than 15% seen once. Source material: blood, either unsorted or a sorted T cell fraction (not recorded which). The source of these receptors is a human donor who was either an allogeneic HSCT recipient or a stem cell or donor lymphocyte infusion donor (not recorded which). It is not recorded whose cells these are; they may come from a transplant donor. Each CDR3 is given with its conserved first and last residue. The order of the fields is CDR3 length, V gene, clone size, D gene, J gene, CDR3 DNA, CDR3 protein. D genes are given only for firm matches. Size is stated for part of the rows, as once, few or many counts, or as a class when the clone is expanded.

len: 16
v_gene: TRBV18
abundance: .
d_gene: TRBD2
j_gene: TRBJ2-1
CDR3nt: TGTGCCAGCTCCCTACTGACGGGACTAGCGGATAATGAGCAGTTCTTC
CDR3aa: CASSLLTGLADNEQFF

len: 15
v_gene: TRBV12-3/TRBV12-4
abundance: .
d_gene: TRBD1
j_gene: TRBJ2-3
CDR3nt: TGTGCCAGCAGTCGACAGGGGGTGAGCACAGATACGCAGTATTTT
CDR3aa: CASSRQGVSTDTQYF

len: 13
v_gene: TRBV6-1
abundance: .
d_gene: TRBD2
j_gene: TRBJ2-1
CDR3nt: TGTGCCGGCGGGGGGGGGAGGTACAATGAGCAGTTCTTC
CDR3aa: CAGGGGRYNEQFF

len: 15
v_gene: TRBV7-8
abundance: many
d_gene: TRBD1
j_gene: TRBJ2-3
CDR3nt: TGTGCCAGCAGCCCCGGGACAGGGAACACAGATACGCAGTATTTT
CDR3aa: CASSPGTGNTDTQYF

len: 17
v_gene: TRBV10-3
abundance: few
d_gene: TRBD2
j_gene: TRBJ2-2
CDR3nt: TGTGCCATCAAGTTCCCAGCGGGGGGTCCGAACACCGGGGAGCTGTTTTTT
CDR3aa: CAIKFPAGGPNTGELFF

len: 17
v_gene: TRBV5-1
abundance: few
d_gene: .
j_gene: TRBJ1-1
CDR3nt: TGCGCCAGCAGCTTGGGAGTTGGCGCGGGAATGAACACTGAAGCTTTCTTT
CDR3aa: CASSLGVGAGMNTEAFF

len: 13
v_gene: TRBV7-2
abundance: .
d_gene: .
j_gene: TRBJ2-1
CDR3nt: TGTGCCAGCAGCTTATTCCGTGGGGATGAGCAGTTCTTC
CDR3aa: CASSLFRGDEQFF

len: 13
v_gene: TRBV6-5
abundance: few
d_gene: .
j_gene: TRBJ1-5
CDR3nt: TGTGCCAGCAGTTACTCCGACACTCAGCCCCAGCATTTT
CDR3aa: CASSYSDTQPQHF

len: 16
v_gene: TRBV12-3/TRBV12-4
abundance: .
d_gene: .
j_gene: TRBJ2-5
CDR3nt: TGTGCCAGCAGTAAGGACACCTACCGCGGTGGAGAGACCCAGTACTTC
CDR3aa: CASSKDTYRGGETQYF

len: 16
v_gene: TRBV5-1
abundance: .
d_gene: TRBD2
j_gene: TRBJ2-3
CDR3nt: TGCGCCAGCAGCGGGGGACTAGCGGGAGCTCCAGATACGCAGTATTTT
CDR3aa: CASSGGLAGAPDTQYF

len: 15
v_gene: TRBV27
abundance: .
d_gene: .
j_gene: TRBJ2-4
CDR3nt: TGTGCCAGCAGTCAGACAAACTTCGGGCTTAACATTCAGTACTTC
CDR3aa: CASSQTNFGLNIQYF

len: 17
v_gene: TRBV5-6
abundance: few
d_gene: .
j_gene: TRBJ2-2
CDR3nt: TGTGCCAGCAGCTTTTACGGTGAGGGCGGGAACACCGGGGAGCTGTTTTTT
CDR3aa: CASSFYGEGGNTGELFF

len: 11
v_gene: TRBV12-3/TRBV12-4
abundance: .
d_gene: .
j_gene: TRBJ2-3
CDR3nt: TGTGCCAGCATGATCACAGATACGCAGTATTTT
CDR3aa: CASMITDTQYF

len: 13
v_gene: TRBV11-2
abundance: .
d_gene: .
j_gene: TRBJ2-1
CDR3nt: TGTGCCAGCAGCTCCCATCCTAGGGATGAGCAGTTCTTC
CDR3aa: CASSSHPRDEQFF

len: 14
v_gene: TRBV5-1
abundance: few
d_gene: .
j_gene: TRBJ1-1
CDR3nt: TGCGCCAGCAGCTTGAAGGCGGCGAACACTGAAGCTTTCTTT
CDR3aa: CASSLKAANTEAFF

len: 14
v_gene: TRBV2
abundance: many
d_gene: .
j_gene: TRBJ1-6
CDR3nt: TGTGCCAGCAACGGGACACCTTATAATTCACCCCTCCACTTT
CDR3aa: CASNGTPYNSPLHF

len: 15
v_gene: TRBV5-1
abundance: .
d_gene: TRBD2
j_gene: TRBJ2-1
CDR3nt: TGCGCCAGCAGCTCACGGGAGGGGGGCTTCAATGAGCAGTTCTTC
CDR3aa: CASSSREGGFNEQFF

len: 15
v_gene: TRBV6-2/TRBV6-3
abundance: .
d_gene: .
j_gene: TRBJ2-2
CDR3nt: TGTGCCAGCAGTTATCTCGGGTCGAACACCGGGGAGCTGTTTTTT
CDR3aa: CASSYLGSNTGELFF

len: 18
v_gene: TRBV12-3/TRBV12-4
abundance: few
d_gene: .
j_gene: TRBJ1-5
CDR3nt: TGTGCCAGCAGTTTACCCCCTAACCGGGACGGAATCTATCAGCCCCAGCATTTT
CDR3aa: CASSLPPNRDGIYQPQHF

len: 20
v_gene: TRBV10-3
abundance: .
d_gene: .
j_gene: TRBJ2-4
CDR3nt: TGTGCCATCAGTGAGTCTGGGAGTCGAGGGGGGGCTCGAGGCAAAAACATTCAGTACTTC
CDR3aa: CAISESGSRGGARGKNIQYF

len: 14
v_gene: TRBV5-1
abundance: few
d_gene: .
j_gene: TRBJ2-7
CDR3nt: TGCGCCAGCAGCTTGGAACGGACCTACTACGAGCAGTACTTC
CDR3aa: CASSLERTYYEQYF

len: 14
v_gene: TRBV7-2
abundance: few
d_gene: .
j_gene: TRBJ1-4
CDR3nt: TGTGCCAGCAGCGACACGCCCTGGGACGAAAAACTGTTTTTT
CDR3aa: CASSDTPWDEKLFF

len: 17
v_gene: TRBV24-1
abundance: .
d_gene: TRBD2
j_gene: TRBJ2-3
CDR3nt: TGTGCCACCAGTCCCTCACGGGGGGAGGACCCAACAGATACGCAGTATTTT
CDR3aa: CATSPSRGEDPTDTQYF